A selection of T cell receptor beta chains follows, all from one sample in a study of low-dose radiotherapy and immunotherapy resistance in tumors. MiXCR, applied by TCRdb to the reads, yields one record per CDR3 protein. This table holds more than 45,000 distinct CDR3 sequences, under 30% found once. Sequenced here: PBMCs, sampled before treatment. These receptors came from a male donor with prostate cancer. Both conserved end residues are part of each CDR3. A D gene is named only where the DNA matches it firmly. Rows may omit the clone size; those that give it use once, few, many or a size class.

J gene	D gene	clone size	V gene	CDR3 length	CDR3 DNA	CDR3 protein
TRBJ2-7	-	-	TRBV5-1	15	TGCGCCAGCAGCTCCCGGGCAGGGGACCTCTACGAGCAGTACTTC	CASSSRAGDLYEQYF
TRBJ1-1	TRBD1	many	TRBV19	14	TGTGCCAGTAGTAAACAGGGGGCGGTCACTGAAGCTTTCTTT	CASSKQGAVTEAFF
TRBJ1-5	-	-	TRBV9	16	TGTGCCAGCAGCGTAGGGGTAGGGGCGCTTGGTCAGCCCCAGCATTTT	CASSVGVGALGQPQHF
TRBJ2-3	TRBD2	many	TRBV27	14	TGTGCCAGCAGTCCTAGGACTAGAGCAGATACGCAGTATTTT	CASSPRTRADTQYF
TRBJ2-2	-	many	TRBV9	16	TGTGCCAGCAGCGTAGTGCCCAGGGCTGACACCGGGGAGCTGTTTTTT	CASSVVPRADTGELFF
TRBJ2-7	TRBD1	many	TRBV28	14	TGTGCCAGCAGGGCCTCGGGGACAGTTTACGAGCAGTACTTC	CASRASGTVYEQYF
TRBJ2-7	TRBD2	many	TRBV6-2/TRBV6-3	15	TGTGCCAGCAAAAAAACCGGGACTAGCTCAGGCGAGCAGTACTTC	CASKKTGTSSGEQYF
TRBJ2-1	-	few	TRBV5-1	11	TGCGCCAGCAGCCCGGCAGTTGAGCAGTTCTTC	CASSPAVEQFF
TRBJ2-1	TRBD2	many	TRBV19	14	TGTGCCAGTAGAATAGCGGGAAGCAGGAATGAGCAGTTCTTC	CASRIAGSRNEQFF
TRBJ1-2	-	once	TRBV6-1	13	TGTGCCAGCAGATCCGGGGACATTGCCGGCTACACCTTC	CASRSGDIAGYTF
TRBJ2-1	-	many	TRBV7-3	13	TGTGCCAGCAGCCCTGGGTCCCTGGATGAGCAGTTCTTC	CASSPGSLDEQFF
TRBJ2-2	-	-	TRBV7-2	16	-	CASSSPRPNTGELFFF
TRBJ2-3	TRBD2	many	TRBV7-9	16	TGTGCCAGCAGCAAGGAGCGGGGGGGTGGCACAGATACGCAGTATTTT	CASSKERGGGTDTQYF
TRBJ2-2	TRBD2	-	TRBV13	15	TGTGCCAGCCGAAGGACTAGCGGGGGTGCCGGGGAGCTGTTTTTT	CASRRTSGGAGELFF
TRBJ1-2	TRBD1	many	TRBV30	14	TGTGCCTGGAGCGACAGGGTCACGAACTATGGCTACACCTTC	CAWSDRVTNYGYTF
TRBJ2-6	-	many	TRBV18	12	TGTGCCAGCTCACCAGAGTTGAACGTCCTGACTTTC	CASSPELNVLTF
TRBJ1-2	-	many	TRBV29-1	13	TGCAGCGTTGAAGACGGCAGGAACTATGGCTACACCTTC	CSVEDGRNYGYTF
TRBJ2-7	-	many	TRBV7-6	15	TGTGCCAGCAGCCCAAGCCGGGGGATTTCCTACGAGCAGTACTTC	CASSPSRGISYEQYF
TRBJ2-7	TRBD2	-	TRBV4-2	19	TGTGCCAGCAGCCAAGATCTGGGTAGCGGGAGTACCAGCTCCTACGAGCAGTACTTC	CASSQDLGSGSTSSYEQYF
TRBJ2-1	TRBD2	many	TRBV19	12	TGTGCCAGTAGTTTTAGCGGGAGTGAGCAGTTCTTC	CASSFSGSEQFF
TRBJ1-2	-	-	TRBV2	13	TGTGCCAGCAGTCAGACAGGAGACAGTGGCTACACCTTC	CASSQTGDSGYTF
TRBJ2-1	-	once	TRBV9	15	TGTGCCAGCAGCGCGACCGGGACTCTTACTAATGAGCAGTTCTTC	CASSATGTLTNEQFF
TRBJ2-7	-	many	TRBV5-1	14	TGCGCCAGCAGCTTGGATCAGGTCGTAAACGAGCAGTACTTC	CASSLDQVVNEQYF
TRBJ2-3	-	many	TRBV12-3/TRBV12-4	16	TGTGCCAGCAACCCCGGACTACCTCAGCCGGCGGATACGCAGTATTTT	CASNPGLPQPADTQYF
TRBJ2-5	-	-	TRBV28	15	TGTGCCAGCAGTTTATGGGGGGAGATCAGGGAGACCCAGTACTTC	CASSLWGEIRETQYF
TRBJ2-1	TRBD2	many	TRBV19	17	TGTGCCAGTAGTGCAAGTGGACTCGGGACTACCTACAATGAGCAGTTCTTC	CASSASGLGTTYNEQFF
TRBJ1-1	-	many	TRBV4-1	17	TGCGCCAGCAGACAGCGGCCGTCGGACGGATTGAACACTGAAGCTTTCTTT	CASRQRPSDGLNTEAFF
TRBJ1-2	TRBD1	-	TRBV5-8	17	TGTGCCAGCAGCGGCCGGGACAGGGCCACCTGGAGCTATGGCTACACCTTC	CASSGRDRATWSYGYTF
TRBJ2-1	TRBD2	many	TRBV11-2	14	TGTGCCAGCAGCTTTAGCGGGAGCAACAATGAGCAGTTCTTC	CASSFSGSNNEQFF
TRBJ1-2	-	many	TRBV3-1	11	TGTGCCAGCAGCCTTCTCTATGGCTACACCTTC	CASSLLYGYTF
TRBJ2-6	TRBD1	many	TRBV27	19	TGTGCCAGCAGTTTATTTCCGGGACAGGTTCTCTCTGGGGCCAACGTCCTGACTTTC	CASSLFPGQVLSGANVLTF
TRBJ1-5	-	-	TRBV20-1	13	TGCAGTGCTACGCGGGACACCGATCAGCCCCAGCATTTT	CSATRDTDQPQHF